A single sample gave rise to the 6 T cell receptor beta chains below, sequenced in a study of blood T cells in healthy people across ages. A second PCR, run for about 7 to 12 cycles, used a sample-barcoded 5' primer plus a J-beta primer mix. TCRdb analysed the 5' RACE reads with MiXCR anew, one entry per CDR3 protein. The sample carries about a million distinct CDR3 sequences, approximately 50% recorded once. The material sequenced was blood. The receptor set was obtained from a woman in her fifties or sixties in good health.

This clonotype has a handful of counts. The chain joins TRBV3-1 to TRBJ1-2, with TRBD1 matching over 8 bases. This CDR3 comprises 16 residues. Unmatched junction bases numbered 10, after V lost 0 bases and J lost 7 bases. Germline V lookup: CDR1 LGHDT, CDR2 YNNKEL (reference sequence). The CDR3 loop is CASSQEVYNRGSGYTF. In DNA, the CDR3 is TGTGCCAGCAGCCAAGAGGTCTATAACAGGGGGTCTGGCTACACCTTC.

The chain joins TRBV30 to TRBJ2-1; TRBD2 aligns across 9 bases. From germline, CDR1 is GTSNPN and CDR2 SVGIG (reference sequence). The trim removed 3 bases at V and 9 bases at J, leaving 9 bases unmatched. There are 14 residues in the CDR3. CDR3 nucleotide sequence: TGTGCCTGGAGAAATAGCGGGAGTGACGGTGAGCAGTTCTTC. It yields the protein CAWRNSGSDGEQFF.

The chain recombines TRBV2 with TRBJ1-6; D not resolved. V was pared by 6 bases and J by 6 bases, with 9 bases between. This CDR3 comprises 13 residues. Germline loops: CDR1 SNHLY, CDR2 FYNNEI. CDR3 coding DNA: TGTGCCAGCAGGGCGAATATTAATTCACCCCTCCACTTT. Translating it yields CASRANINSPLHF.

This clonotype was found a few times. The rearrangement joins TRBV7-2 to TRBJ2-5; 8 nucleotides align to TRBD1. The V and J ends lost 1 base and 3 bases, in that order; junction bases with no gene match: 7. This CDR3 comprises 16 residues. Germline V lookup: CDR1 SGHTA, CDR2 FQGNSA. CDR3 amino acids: CASSLVAGGAEETQYF. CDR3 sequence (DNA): TGTGCCAGCAGCTTAGTTGCAGGGGGCGCGGAAGAGACCCAGTACTTC.

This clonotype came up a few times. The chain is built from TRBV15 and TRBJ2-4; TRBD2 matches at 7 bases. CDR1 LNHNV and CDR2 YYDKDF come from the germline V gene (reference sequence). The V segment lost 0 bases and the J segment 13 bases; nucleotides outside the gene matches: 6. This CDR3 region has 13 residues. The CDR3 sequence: CATSRESGTIQYF. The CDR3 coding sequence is TGTGCCACCAGCAGAGAATCCGGGACTATCCAGTACTTC. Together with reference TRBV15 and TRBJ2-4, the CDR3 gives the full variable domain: DAMVIQNPRYQVTQFGKPVTLSCSQTLNHNVMYWYQQKSSQAPKLLFHYYDKDFNNEADTPDNFQSRRPNTSFCFLDIRSPGLGDTAMYLCATSRESGTIQYFGAGTRLSVL.

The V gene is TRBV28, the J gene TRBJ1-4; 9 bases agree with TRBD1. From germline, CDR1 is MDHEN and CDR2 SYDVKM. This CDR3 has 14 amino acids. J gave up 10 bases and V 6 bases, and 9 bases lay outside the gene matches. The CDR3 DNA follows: TGTGCCAGCAGCAACAAACAGGGGGCGGTAAAACTGTTTTTT. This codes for CASSNKQGAVKLFF.